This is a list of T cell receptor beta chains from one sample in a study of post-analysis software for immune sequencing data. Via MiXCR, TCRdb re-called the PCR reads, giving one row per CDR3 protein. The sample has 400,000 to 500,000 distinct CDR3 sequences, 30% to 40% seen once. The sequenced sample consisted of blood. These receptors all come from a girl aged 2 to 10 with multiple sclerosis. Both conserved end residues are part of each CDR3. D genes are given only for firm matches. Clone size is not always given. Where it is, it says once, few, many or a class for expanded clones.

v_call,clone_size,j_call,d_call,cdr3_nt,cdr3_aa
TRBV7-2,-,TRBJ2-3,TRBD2,TGTGCCAGCATCACTTCAACTCTAAAAGGACTAGCGGACTTCACAGATACGCAGTATTTT,CASITSTLKGLADFTDTQYF
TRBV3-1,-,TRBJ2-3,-,TGTGCCAGCAGCTCAAAGAGGGTCACAGATACGCAGTATTTT,CASSSKRVTDTQYF
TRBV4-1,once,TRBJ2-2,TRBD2,TGCGCCAGCAGCCAAGAGACGCCGGGAGGGTCCACCGGGGAGCTGTTTTTT,CASSQETPGGSTGELFF
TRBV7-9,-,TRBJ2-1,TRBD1,TGTGCCGGGGCGACAGGGGGCAATGAGCAGTTCTTC,CAGATGGNEQFF
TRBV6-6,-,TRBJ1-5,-,TGTGCCACTAAGGTTGAGGGGCGCAATCAGCCCCAGCATTTT,CATKVEGRNQPQHF
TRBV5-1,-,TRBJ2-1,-,TGCGCCAGCAGCTCCCCAAAGAGCTCCTACAATGAGCAGTTCTTC,CASSSPKSSYNEQFF
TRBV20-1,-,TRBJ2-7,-,TGCAGTGCTAGGACCCTGATAACCTACGAGCAGTACTTC,CSARTLITYEQYF
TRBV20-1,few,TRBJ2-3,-,TGCAGTGCTACCAGGGGAATCAGACGAGGAGATACGCAGTATTTT,CSATRGIRRGDTQYF
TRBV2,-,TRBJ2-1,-,TGTGCCAGCAGTGAGGAGTCCCACAATGAGCAGTTCTTC,CASSEESHNEQFF
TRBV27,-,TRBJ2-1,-,TGTGCCAGCTCAGGACAGAGATACAATGAGCTGTTCTTC,CASSGQRYNELFF
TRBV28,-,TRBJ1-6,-,TGTGCCAGCAGTGTCGGGGATTCACCCCTCCACTTT,CASSVGDSPLHF
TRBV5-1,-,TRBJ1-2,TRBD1,TGCGCCAGCAGCTTAACGGGCGGACAGGGGTATGGCTACACCTTC,CASSLTGGQGYGYTF
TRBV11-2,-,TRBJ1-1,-,TGTGCCAGCAGCCAACAGGGAGGACTTTACACTGAAGCTTTCTTT,CASSQQGGLYTEAFF
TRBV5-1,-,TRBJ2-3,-,TGCGCCAGCAGCTTAACAGGGCACAACACAGATACGCAGTATTTT,CASSLTGHNTDTQYF
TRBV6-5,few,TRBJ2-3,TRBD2,TGTGCCAGCAGGAGAGCGGGGGGTGGGAGCGATACGCAGTATTTT,CASRRAGGGSDTQYF
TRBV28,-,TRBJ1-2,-,TGTGCCAGCAGGATGGACAATAACTATGGCTACACCTTC,CASRMDNNYGYTF
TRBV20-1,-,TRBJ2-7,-,TGCAGTGCTAGAGATCGGTACTATGCGAATCCCTACGAGCAGTACTTC,CSARDRYYANPYEQYF
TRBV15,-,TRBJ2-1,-,TGTGCCACCAGCAGCCCTGGAGGGAAGAGCTCCTACAATGAGCAGTTCTTC,CATSSPGGKSSYNEQFF
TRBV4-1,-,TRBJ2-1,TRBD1,TGCGCCAGCAGCCATATCGGGACAGGTTACAATGAGCAGTTCTTC,CASSHIGTGYNEQFF
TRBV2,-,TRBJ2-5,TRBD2,TGTGCCAGCAGTGACCCATGGCTAGCGGGAGAAGAGACCCAGTACTTC,CASSDPWLAGEETQYF
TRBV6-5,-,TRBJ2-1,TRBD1,TGTGCCAGCAGCTGGACAGGGTCTCCTAATGAGCAGTTCTTC,CASSWTGSPNEQFF
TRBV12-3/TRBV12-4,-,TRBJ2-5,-,TGTGCCAGCAGTTTAACGGATCAAGAGACCCAGTACTTC,CASSLTDQETQYF
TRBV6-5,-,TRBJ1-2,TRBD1,TGTGCCAGCAGTTACCAGGGACAGCGATATGGCTACACCTTC,CASSYQGQRYGYTF
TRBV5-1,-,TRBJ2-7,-,TGCGCCAGCAGCTTGGTGGGGGGCGCCGGGTACGAGCAGTACTTC,CASSLVGGAGYEQYF
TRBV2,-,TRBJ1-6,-,TGTGCCAGCAGTGGAATACAGACACAGTGGCATTCACCCCTCCACTTT,CASSGIQTQWHSPLHF
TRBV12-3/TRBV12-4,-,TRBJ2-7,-,TGTGCCAGCAGCACCATCCCCTCATGGGGGGCTCTTCTAAGTCGGTCCTACGAGCAGTACTTC,CASSTIPSWGALLSRSYEQYF
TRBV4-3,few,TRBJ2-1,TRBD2,TGCGCCAGCAGCCCCCTTGCTATGCGGGAGGTGGGAAATGAGCAGTTCTTC,CASSPLAMREVGNEQFF
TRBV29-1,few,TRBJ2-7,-,TGCAGCGTTGAAGGACCTTCGGGATCGGAGCGGTACGAGCAGTACTTC,CSVEGPSGSERYEQYF
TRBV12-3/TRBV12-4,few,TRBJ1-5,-,TGTGCCAGCAGTATCGAGAGGGGCAATCAGCCCCAGCATTTT,CASSIERGNQPQHF
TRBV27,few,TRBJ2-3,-,TGTGCCAGCAGTCTTCGAGTACATCAAGATACGCAGTATTTT,CASSLRVHQDTQYF
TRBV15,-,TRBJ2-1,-,TGTGCCACCAGCAGAGGCCCAGACGAAGCTGAGCAGTTCTTC,CATSRGPDEAEQFF
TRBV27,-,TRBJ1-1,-,TGTGCCAGCGGAGAGGCCACTGAAGCTTTCTTT,CASGEATEAFF
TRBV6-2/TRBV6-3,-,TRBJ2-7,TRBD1,TGTGCCAGCAGTTCGGGGACAGGGCGTTACGAGCAGTACTTC,CASSSGTGRYEQYF
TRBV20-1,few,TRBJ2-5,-,TGCAGTGCTAGAGATGACTTTAGCGGCGGGATCCAAGAGACCCAGTACTTC,CSARDDFSGGIQETQYF
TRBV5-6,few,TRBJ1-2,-,TGTGCCAGCAGCTTTACAGGGTCGGATGGCTACACCTTC,CASSFTGSDGYTF
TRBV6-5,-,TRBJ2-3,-,TGTGCCAGCAGTTGCTCCAGCGGAGGAACCGATACGCAGTATTTT,CASSCSSGGTDTQYF
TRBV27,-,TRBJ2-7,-,TGTGCCAGCAGTTTAAGGTGGGGAACAGGTCGGGACGAGCAGTACTTC,CASSLRWGTGRDEQYF
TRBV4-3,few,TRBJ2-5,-,TGCGCCAGCAGCCAAGAAGTCACAGGGGGGAGGGACACCCAGTACTTC,CASSQEVTGGRDTQYF
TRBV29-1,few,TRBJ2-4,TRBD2,TGCAGCGTCGGTGACCCGGGGGGCATTCAGTACTTC,CSVGDPGGIQYF
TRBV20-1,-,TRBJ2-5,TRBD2,TGCAGTGCTACCTCGGGGGGGCCGCGATCGGAGACCCAGTACTTC,CSATSGGPRSETQYF
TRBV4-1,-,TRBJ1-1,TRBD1,TGCGCCAGCAGCTTATGGCAGGGGGTGAACACTGAAGCTTTCTTT,CASSLWQGVNTEAFF
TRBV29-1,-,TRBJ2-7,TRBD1,TGCAGCGTTGCGGGACAGATGACCTACGAGCAGTACTTC,CSVAGQMTYEQYF
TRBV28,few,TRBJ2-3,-,TGTGCCAGCAGCCCACGAGGCCTAGCTGGCACAGATACGCAGTATTTT,CASSPRGLAGTDTQYF
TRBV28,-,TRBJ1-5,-,TGTGCCAGCAGTTCCGCGGGAGTTTATAGCAATCAGCCCCAGCATTTT,CASSSAGVYSNQPQHF
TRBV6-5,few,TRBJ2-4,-,TGTGCCAGCAGTTCTCCACACTTAGAGAAAAACATTCAGTACTTC,CASSSPHLEKNIQYF
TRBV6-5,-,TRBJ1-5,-,TGTGCCAGCAGTTACTCGATCGGGGGGGCCGGCCAGCCCCAGCATTTT,CASSYSIGGAGQPQHF
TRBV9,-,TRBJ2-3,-,TGTGCCAGCAGCGTAGTTTTAACAGATACGCAGTATTTT,CASSVVLTDTQYF
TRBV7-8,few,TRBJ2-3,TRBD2,TGTGCCAGCAGCTTAGGCCCTCAGGCGGGGGGGCTAGATACGCAGTATTTT,CASSLGPQAGGLDTQYF
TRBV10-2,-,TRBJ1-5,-,TGCGCCAGCAGTGTGAGTCCATTTAGCAATCAGCCCCAGCATTTT,CASSVSPFSNQPQHF
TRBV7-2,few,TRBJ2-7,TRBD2,TGTGCCAGCAGCAAAGCGGGAGGGCCTTCCTACGAGCAGTACTTC,CASSKAGGPSYEQYF
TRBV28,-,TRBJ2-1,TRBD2,TGTGCCAGCAGCCCCACGGCTAGCGGGAGGAGAAATGAGCAGTTCTTC,CASSPTASGRRNEQFF
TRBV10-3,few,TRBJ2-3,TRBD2,TGTGCCATCAGGGCTAGCGGGATGGGGGCAGATACGCAGTATTTT,CAIRASGMGADTQYF
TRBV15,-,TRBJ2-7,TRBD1,TGTGCCACCAGCAGACAGGGGGCTACCTACGAGCAGTACTTC,CATSRQGATYEQYF
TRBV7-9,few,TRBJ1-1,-,TGTGCCAGCAGCTTACTCGGGAGAGGTACTGAAGCTTTCTTT,CASSLLGRGTEAFF
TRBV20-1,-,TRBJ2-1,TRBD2,TGCAGTGCTAGAGATCCCTCTAGCGGGAATTACAATGAGCAGTTCTTC,CSARDPSSGNYNEQFF
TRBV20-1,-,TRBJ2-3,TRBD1,TGCAGTGCTACCCGGCACATTACACAGGGGGCGCAAGATACGCAGTATTTT,CSATRHITQGAQDTQYF
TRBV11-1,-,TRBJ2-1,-,TGTGCCAGCAGCGGCGACAGAGGCTCCTACAATGAGCAGTTCTTC,CASSGDRGSYNEQFF
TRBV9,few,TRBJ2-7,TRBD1,TGTGCCAGCAGCGTCGACGGACAGGGGGCATGGGAGCAGTACTTC,CASSVDGQGAWEQYF
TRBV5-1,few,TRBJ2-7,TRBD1,TGCGCCAGCAGCTTGGCCGGGACAGCAGTCTACGAGCAGTACTTC,CASSLAGTAVYEQYF